One and the same sample provided the 23 T cell receptor beta chains below, sequenced in a study of blood T cells in healthy people across ages. Alongside a J-beta primer mix, a sample-barcoded 5' primer served in a second PCR lasting about 7 to 11 cycles. TCRdb passed the 5' RACE reads through MiXCR, listing each CDR3 protein once. The table has about 1.6 million distinct CDR3 sequences, around 36% seen once. Sequenced input: blood. These receptors originate from a young woman in good health.

V usage is TRBV28 and J usage is TRBJ2-7; D is perhaps TRBD2 (7 bases). The V gene's germline CDR1 is MDHEN and CDR2 SYDVKM. Trimming shortened V by 6 bases and J by 2 bases, and 20 bases separated the two germline ends. The CDR3 covers 16 residues. The CDR3 nucleotides are TGTGCCAGCAGGGTCCCCGGGGGGACAATCACCTACGAGCAGTACTTC. Translated: CASRVPGGTITYEQYF. Complete variable domain (other parts from reference TRBV28 and TRBJ2-7): DVKVTQSSRYLVKRTGEKVFLECVQDMDHENMFWYRQDPGLGLRLIYFSYDVKMKEKGDIPEGYSVSREKKERFSLILESASTNQTSMYLCASRVPGGTITYEQYFGPGTRLTVT.

This clonotype was detected only a few times. This chain connects TRBV9 to TRBJ2-2, with 9 bases fitting TRBD1. This CDR3 spans 17 amino acids. V was pared by 3 bases and J by 0 bases, with 6 bases of the junction left unmatched. Germline lookup yields CDR1 SGDLS and CDR2 YYNGEE. The CDR3 sequence is CASSARDRETNTGELFF. CDR3 coding DNA: TGTGCCAGCAGCGCCCGGGACAGGGAAACGAACACCGGGGAGCTGTTTTTT.

This chain links TRBV9 with TRBJ2-3; 9 bases align to TRBD2. Germline V gene lookup returns CDR1 SGDLS and CDR2 YYNGEE. V shed 4 bases and J 0 bases; nucleotides not matched to a gene: 9. There are 17 residues in the CDR3. The CDR3 DNA is TGTGCCAGCAGCAAGTACGTAGCGGGGGATAGCACAGATACGCAGTATTTT. Encoded protein: CASSKYVAGDSTDTQYF.

This clonotype came up a few times. The chain recombines TRBV9 with TRBJ1-6, with D unresolved. Germline CDR1 reads SGDLS; CDR2 reads YYNGEE. V was trimmed by 3 bases and J by 10 bases, leaving 11 bases between them. The CDR3 is made up of 13 amino acids. The CDR3 sequence: CASSGGPLSPLHF. The DNA for the CDR3 is TGTGCCAGCAGCGGCGGCCCATTGTCACCCCTCCACTTT.

The rearrangement uses TRBV20-1 and TRBJ2-1, with TRBD2 matching over 8 bases. Germline values: CDR1 DFQATT, CDR2 SNEGSKA (reference sequence). The CDR3 is made up of 16 amino acids. Trimming at V came to 5 bases and at J to 2 bases, leaving 11 bases not matched to a gene. DNA of the CDR3: TGCAGTGCTGGCCCAGGAGCGGGGGACACCTACAATGAGCAGTTCTTC. Amino acids: CSAGPGAGDTYNEQFF.

This clonotype was seen a few times. The genes are TRBV20-1 and TRBJ2-1; 8 bases align to TRBD2. Judging by the DNA end, TRBJ2-7 fits better; the J call may be wrong. The CDR3 runs to 16 residues. The germline V gene encodes CDR1 DFQATT and CDR2 SNEGSKA (reference sequence). The chain's CDR3 is CSARDTRSGSGNEQYF. CDR3 DNA sequence: TGCAGTGCTAGAGATACTAGGAGCGGGAGTGGAAATGAGCAGTACTTC.

Notes on this clonotype: Relative to the germline gene, one junction end is altered; a read error may explain this. This chain uses TRBV6-2 or TRBV6-3 with TRBJ2-5, with D maybe TRBD2 (6 bases). The J call is doubtful: the DNA matches TRBJ2-7 better. CDR1 is MNHEY, CDR2 SVGEGT, per germline. The CDR3 has 14 amino acids. This CDR3 is CASGYPGDSLEQYF. CDR3 nucleotides: TGTGCCAGCGGTTACCCGGGGGACTCGCTCGAGCAGTACTTC.

This clonotype was detected a few times. The rearrangement links TRBV7-9 to TRBJ2-5; D not certain. This CDR3 region has 13 residues. Trimming shortened V by 1 base and J by 5 bases, and 8 bases separated the two germline ends. CDR1 SEHNR and CDR2 FQNEAQ come from the germline V gene (reference sequence). CDR3 coding DNA: TGTGCCAGCAGCTTAGAGATCGGGGAGACCCAGTACTTC. Residues: CASSLEIGETQYF.

The chain joins TRBV3-1 to TRBJ1-2; 7 bases fit TRBD1. V gave up 0 bases and J gave up 8 bases; unmatched junction bases: 3. Germline CDR1 reads LGHDT; CDR2 reads YNNKEL (reference sequence). The CDR3 consists of 13 residues. The CDR3 spells CASSQDQGGGYTF. CDR3 DNA sequence: TGTGCCAGCAGCCAAGATCAGGGGGGCGGCTACACCTTC.

As for this clonotype: A much larger clone sits a single nucleotide away, making a read error possible. This rearrangement joins TRBV29-1 to TRBJ2-3; D perhaps matches TRBD1 (5 bases). The CDR3 extends over 14 amino acids. Germline V gives CDR1 SQVTM, CDR2 ANQGSEA. V was shortened by 3 bases and J by 2 bases, with 12 bases between the two germline ends. Here the CDR3 reads CSVERRGHTDTQYF. The CDR3 bases are TGCAGCGTTGAGAGAAGGGGCCACACAGATACGCAGTATTTT.

The chain links TRBV20-1 to TRBJ2-7; no clear D gene. Germline V gene sequence: CDR1 DFQATT, CDR2 SNEGSKA (reference sequence). The CDR3 sequence is 13 residues long. V lost 6 bases and J 3 bases, leaving 15 bases between the germline ends. The CDR3, as DNA: TGCAGTGCCACCCCGTCTGAACGCTACGAGCAGTACTTC. Its protein product is CSATPSERYEQYF.

This clonotype occurred a few times. The V gene is TRBV15, the J gene TRBJ2-3; 7 bases align to TRBD2. This CDR3 contains 15 residues. The V and J ends lost 7 bases and 5 bases, in that order; junction bases with no gene match: 12. Germline CDR1 reads LNHNV; CDR2 reads YYDKDF (reference sequence). The CDR3: CATNPQRGRGDTQYF. The CDR3 DNA sequence: TGTGCCACCAACCCCCAGCGGGGCCGGGGAGATACGCAGTATTTT.

This sequence joins TRBV27 and TRBJ2-1; 9 bases are shared with TRBD2. Germline V gives CDR1 MNHEY, CDR2 SMNVEV (reference sequence). The CDR3 contains 16 residues. The junction had 9 bases not matched to a gene; V was cut back by 1 base and J by 8 bases. The CDR3 loop reads CASSLWREGRQYEQFF. The CDR3 coding sequence is TGTGCCAGCAGTTTATGGCGGGAGGGCCGTCAATATGAGCAGTTCTTC.

The chain employs TRBV19 and TRBJ2-5, with a tentative D call TRBD1 (5 bases). The V gene's germline CDR1 is LNHDA and CDR2 SQIVND (reference sequence). There are 13 residues in the CDR3. The V gene lost 10 bases and the J gene lost 1 base, with 13 bases spanning the gap. CDR3 amino acids: CATRTGPQETQYF. The CDR3 bases are TGTGCCACCAGAACAGGCCCCCAAGAGACCCAGTACTTC.

The rearrangement links TRBV7-9 to TRBJ1-2, with 9 bases fitting TRBD1. The V segment lost 6 bases and the J segment 8 bases; nucleotides outside the gene matches: 10. CDR1 and CDR2 (germline): SEHNR, FQNEAQ (reference sequence). The CDR3 is 14 amino acids. CDR3 coding DNA: TGTGCCAGCAGTCCACCGGGACAGGGTAGCGGCTACACCTTC. As protein: CASSPPGQGSGYTF.

The V gene is TRBV6-2 or TRBV6-3, the J gene TRBJ1-6; 7 nucleotides match TRBD1. The V gene end was trimmed by 5 bases and the J gene end by 7 bases; junction bases not matched to a gene: 8. The CDR3 runs 15 residues. Germline V CDR1 and CDR2: MNHEY, SVGEGT. CDR3 in DNA: TGTGCCAGCAGTCCCCTCGGGACAGTAAATTCACCCCTCCACTTT. Translation gives CASSPLGTVNSPLHF.

V usage is TRBV9 and J usage is TRBJ2-1; 8 bases match TRBD2. The germline V gene encodes CDR1 SGDLS and CDR2 YYNGEE. The ends lost 0 bases at V and 0 bases at J; junction bases unmatched: 5. The CDR3 is made up of 17 amino acids. The DNA for the CDR3 is TGTGCCAGCAGCGTAGGTGCCGGGGGGGGCTCCTACAATGAGCAGTTCTTC. Amino acids: CASSVGAGGGSYNEQFF.

This clonotype appeared a few times. The chain is built from TRBV30 and TRBJ2-3, with 10 bases lining up with TRBD1. The trim removed 4 bases at V and 4 bases at J, leaving 8 bases unmatched. CDR3 length equals 15 residues. The V gene's germline CDR1 is GTSNPN and CDR2 SVGIG (reference sequence). The DNA of the CDR3 is TGTGCCTGGACCCCGGGACAGGGGTCGGCAGATACGCAGTATTTT. Translating it yields CAWTPGQGSADTQYF.

The chain joins TRBV27 to TRBJ1-2; D might be TRBD1 (6 bases). Germline assignment: CDR1 MNHEY and CDR2 SMNVEV (reference sequence). The CDR3 runs to 17 residues. V shed 3 bases and J shed 2 bases, with 19 bases lying between them. CDR3 amino acids: CASSFLGGAQFNYGYTF. The CDR3 nucleotides are TGTGCCAGCAGTTTTTTAGGGGGGGCTCAATTCAACTATGGCTACACCTTC.

This chain links TRBV14 with TRBJ1-2, with 8 bases aligning to TRBD1. The CDR3 length is 15 residues. Germline CDR1 and CDR2: SGHDN and FVKESK. V trimming: 1 base; J trimming: 5 bases; junction bases outside the gene matches: 6. The CDR3 nucleotides read TGTGCCAGCAGCCAAGGGGCAGGGGGCTTGTATGGCTACACCTTC. Encoded protein: CASSQGAGGLYGYTF.

Only one count was recorded for this clonotype. The V call is TRBV28, the J call TRBJ1-1; 7 bases align to TRBD1. Trimming took 3 bases from V and 7 from J; bases not matched to a gene: 17. Germline CDR1 and CDR2: MDHEN and SYDVKM. The CDR3 runs 17 residues. The CDR3: CASSLAGGFRWRGEAFF. CDR3 sequence (DNA): TGTGCCAGCAGTTTGGCAGGGGGTTTTCGGTGGAGGGGTGAAGCTTTCTTT.

This clonotype was seen more than once but under ten times. V is TRBV20-1 and J is TRBJ1-5; 12 bases match TRBD1. The length of the CDR3 is 15 residues. The V gene's germline CDR1 is DFQATT and CDR2 SNEGSKA (reference sequence). The trim removed 5 bases at V and 5 bases at J, leaving 7 bases unmatched. Here the CDR3 DNA reads TGCAGTGCTCCAAAAGGGACAGGGGGCCATCAGCCCCAGCATTTT. Translating gives CSAPKGTGGHQPQHF.

The chain is built from TRBV9 and TRBJ2-1; TRBD1 or TRBD2 may be the D gene (6 bases each). This CDR3 contains 17 residues. Germline values: CDR1 SGDLS, CDR2 YYNGEE. Trimming took off 0 bases at V and 3 bases at J, with 16 bases between the two ends. The DNA for the CDR3 is TGTGCCAGCAGCGTAGCGGGACGGGGGCAACTCTACAATGAGCAGTTCTTC. Its protein product is CASSVAGRGQLYNEQFF.